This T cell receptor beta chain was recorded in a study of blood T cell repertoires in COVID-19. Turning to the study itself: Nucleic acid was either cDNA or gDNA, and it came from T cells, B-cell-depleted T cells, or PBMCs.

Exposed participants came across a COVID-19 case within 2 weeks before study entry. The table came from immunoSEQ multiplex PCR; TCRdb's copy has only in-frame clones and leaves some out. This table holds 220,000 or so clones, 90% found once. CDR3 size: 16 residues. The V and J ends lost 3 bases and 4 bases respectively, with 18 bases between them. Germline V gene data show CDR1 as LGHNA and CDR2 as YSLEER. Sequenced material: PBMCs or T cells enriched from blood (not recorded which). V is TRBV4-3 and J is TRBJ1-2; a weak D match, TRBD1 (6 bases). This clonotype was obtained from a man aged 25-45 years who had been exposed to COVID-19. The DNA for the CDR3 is TGCGCCAGCAGCCACGCACCACAGGGAGCGAGCTATGGCTACACCTTC. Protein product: CASSHAPQGASYGYTF.